This section outlines one TCR beta chain sequence together with its context. Its antigen is not identified. The data are from a study of shared clonotypes between healthy human individuals. About the study: Two female and a few male donors aged 18 to 49 were enrolled.

Findings and caveats of the study: The study found lower generation probabilities in non-shared clonotypes than in those shared by all four donors.

The deep-level immunoSEQ assay was used. Profiling relied on immunoSEQ multiplex PCR, and the TCRdb table lists in-frame clones only, not all of them. The sample holds some 1.5 million clones, around 98% seen once. The TCR sequence derives from a man aged 30 to 39 in good health. The sequenced material came from naive CD4+ T cells sorted from blood. Subset meaning: CD45RA+ positively selected.

The CDR3 protein is CASSKDRENNEQFF. CDR3 DNA: TGTGCCAGCAGCAAAGATCGAGAGAACAATGAGCAGTTCTTC. The chain joins TRBV21-1 to TRBJ2-1; TRBD2, the table's D call, lacks a check against the DNA. TRBV21-1 represents a pseudogene. This CDR3 has 14 amino acids.